Following are 5 T cell receptor beta chains from one sample sequenced in a study of blood T cells in healthy people across ages. Together with a sample-barcoded 5' primer, a J-beta primer mix was included in a second PCR lasting about 7 to 11 cycles. TCRdb used MiXCR to reprocess the 5' RACE reads, holding one entry per CDR3 protein. This table holds about 650,000 distinct CDR3 sequences, 45% to 60% found once. The sample comprised blood. The receptor set was obtained from a woman older than 75 in good health.

This clonotype has only a few counts. CDR3 bases: TGTGCCAGCAGTCCAGGCTACACCTTC. This encodes CASSPGYTF. The chain couples TRBV6-5 to TRBJ1-2; D gene ambiguous. V lost 5 bases and J 8 bases, leaving 3 bases between the germline ends. The germline V gene has CDR1 MNHEY and CDR2 SVGAGI. The CDR3 is made up of 9 amino acids.

On this clonotype: It may be a read error: a sequence one base away is much more abundant. The chain recombines TRBV9 with TRBJ2-7; 11 bases agree with TRBD2. The germline V gene encodes CDR1 SGDLS and CDR2 YYNGEE. The CDR3 is made up of 17 amino acids. J lost 5 bases, V lost 3 bases, and 13 bases had no gene match. The CDR3 loop is CASSASGTSGGFHEQYF. DNA for the CDR3: TGTGCCAGCAGCGCGTCCGGGACTAGCGGAGGATTCCACGAGCAGTACTTC.

Worth noting for this clonotype: This clone may be a read error of a much larger clone one base away. The chain combines TRBV20-1 with TRBJ1-5; D gene ambiguous. V shed 5 bases and J shed 0 bases, with 11 bases lying between them. This CDR3 has 14 amino acids. Germline CDR1 is DFQATT and CDR2 is SNEGSKA (reference sequence). DNA for the CDR3: TGCAGTGCTCAGCAGGTTGCTAGCAATCAGCCCCAGCATTTT. This gives the protein CSAQQVASNQPQHF.

The chain carries TRBV5-1 and TRBJ2-3; 7 nucleotides align to TRBD2. This CDR3 is built from 15 residues. The germline V gene has CDR1 SGHRS and CDR2 YFSETQ. The V gene end was trimmed by 0 bases and the J gene end by 3 bases; junction bases not matched to a gene: 4. CDR3 nucleotide sequence: TGCGCCAGCAGCTTGGCACTAGCGAGGACAGATACGCAGTATTTT. This encodes CASSLALARTDTQYF.

The genes are TRBV20-1 and TRBJ2-5; perhaps TRBD1 as D (7 bases). TRBJ2-7 matches the DNA end more closely, so the J call is doubtful. The length of the CDR3 is 15 residues. From germline, CDR1 is DFQATT and CDR2 SNEGSKA (reference sequence). The CDR3 region is CSARKAGTAIYEQYF. DNA for the CDR3: TGCAGTGCTAGGAAGGCGGGGACAGCGATCTACGAGCAGTACTTC.